A single T cell receptor (beta chain) is shown here with its context. These data originate in a study of Tregs in tolerant kidney transplant recipients. Only in-frame clones appear in the TCRdb table, and some are missing; sequencing was by immunoSEQ multiplex PCR. The sample contains some 110,000 clones, roughly nine tenths of which appear only once. The V end was cut by 7 bases, the J end by 4 bases, with 7 bases between. Germline V lookup: CDR1 LNHDA, CDR2 SQIVND (reference sequence). The CDR3 loop spans 11 amino acids. The source is a human donor in good health. The chain carries TRBV19 and TRBJ1-2; no definite D call. Sequenced input: CD4+ T cells from blood. CDR3: CASTQAYGYTF. The DNA of the CDR3 is TGTGCCAGTACCCAGGCCTATGGCTACACCTTC.